This T cell receptor (beta chain) originates from a study of blood T cell repertoires in COVID-19. Study-level background: Donors in the United States, Italy and Spain gave samples during acute or convalescent COVID-19. T cells, B-cell-depleted T cells, or PBMCs supplied cDNA or gDNA.

Per the original data handling: Reference gene primer amplification gave estimated nucleated cell counts. Produced via immunoSEQ multiplex PCR; TCRdb's table is partial and in-frame only. V and J calls and clone size are those listed in that table; D and trimming were worked out from the DNA. The table lists tens of thousands of clones, roughly 88% of them singletons. Trimming shortened V by 7 bases and J by 4 bases, and 10 bases separated the two germline ends. The length of the CDR3 is 11 residues. Germline V gene sequence: CDR1 SQVTM, CDR2 ANQGSEA. This chain uses TRBV29-1 with TRBJ1-2; D remains unclear. This receptor was identified in a man aged 50 to 60 with acute or convalescent COVID-19. The sequencing input was peripheral blood. The CDR3 reads CSASEGYGYTF. The DNA for the CDR3 is TGCAGCGCCTCGGAGGGCTATGGCTACACCTTC.